The 12 T cell receptor beta chains in this list originate from one sample, sequenced in a study of CD8 T cells in ankylosing spondylitis. TCRdb used MiXCR to reprocess the 5' RACE reads, holding one entry per CDR3 protein. The sample gives a few hundred thousand distinct CDR3 sequences, 15% to 25% of which show up once; under 8.5% is in the top ten. The sample was blood, either unsorted or a sorted T cell fraction (not recorded which). The receptors originated from a male donor with ankylosing spondylitis or in good health (not recorded which).

This clonotype occurred a few times. This chain links TRBV27 with TRBJ1-6; 10 bases map to TRBD1. This CDR3 comprises 16 residues. Germline V gene sequence: CDR1 MNHEY, CDR2 SMNVEV (reference sequence). J lost 6 bases, V lost 6 bases, and 8 bases had no gene match. DNA for the CDR3: TGTGCCAGCAGGCGGGACAGGGGAATAGTTAATTCACCCCTCCACTTT. It yields the protein CASRRDRGIVNSPLHF.

The table lists this clonotype with many counts. The chain recombines TRBV20-1 with TRBJ2-1; 13 nucleotides align to TRBD2. The CDR3 extends over 15 amino acids. From germline, CDR1 is DFQATT and CDR2 SNEGSKA (reference sequence). J gave up 7 bases and V 4 bases, and 7 bases lay outside the gene matches. CDR3 sequence (DNA): TGCAGTGCTAATCCGGGACTAGCGGGGTTTAATGAGCAGTTCTTC. This codes for CSANPGLAGFNEQFF.

This clonotype was observed a handful of times. The V call is TRBV6-1, the J call TRBJ2-1; TRBD2 is a possible D gene (6 bases). The V end lost 4 bases, the J end lost 5 bases, and 12 bases lay between the germline ends. This CDR3 has 14 residues. Germline loops: CDR1 MNHNS, CDR2 SASEGT. The DNA for the CDR3 is TGTGCCAGCAGTGGGGGACTCCTAAACAATGAGCAGTTCTTC. Amino acids: CASSGGLLNNEQFF.

This clonotype was observed at least ten times. The V call is TRBV5-1, the J call TRBJ2-2; unclear D gene. CDR3 size: 15 residues. V was clipped by 3 bases and J by 0 bases, with 9 bases between them. CDR1 is SGHRS, CDR2 YFSETQ, per germline. CDR3 in amino acids: CASSYDTPNTGELFF. The CDR3 DNA reads as TGCGCCAGCAGCTATGACACCCCGAACACCGGGGAGCTGTTTTTT.

This clonotype was counted at least ten times. The chain couples TRBV20-1 to TRBJ1-1; D is perhaps TRBD1 (5 bases). CDR1 is DFQATT and CDR2 is SNEGSKA in the germline V gene (reference sequence). There are 13 residues in the CDR3. V was pared by 3 bases and J by 1 base, with 9 bases between. In nucleotides, the CDR3 is TGCAGTGCTAGCGGTACAGGGAACACTGAAGCTTTCTTT. Protein product: CSASGTGNTEAFF.

The rearrangement links TRBV11-2 to TRBJ2-7; possible D gene TRBD1, 6 bases. This CDR3 is built from 14 residues. V lost 5 bases, J lost 5 bases, and 16 bases lay in between. CDR1 is SGHAT, CDR2 FQNNGV, per germline. The CDR3 nucleotides are TGTGCCAGCAGCCTACAGGGAAATAGGGACGAGCAGTACGTC. Translating gives CASSLQGNRDEQYV.

The rearrangement uses TRBV12-3 or TRBV12-4 and TRBJ1-2; D is possibly TRBD1 (6 bases). This CDR3 contains 15 residues. V lost 7 bases, J lost 2 bases, and 17 bases lay in between. CDR3 residues: CASTPGRTENYGYTF. Here the CDR3 DNA reads TGTGCCAGCACCCCCGGGAGGACAGAAAACTATGGCTACACCTTC.

This clonotype appeared a few times. This chain connects TRBV20-1 to TRBJ1-4; D call uncertain. V lost 1 base and J lost 3, with 12 bases in between. CDR3 length equals 15 residues. CDR1 DFQATT and CDR2 SNEGSKA come from the germline V gene (reference sequence). CDR3 amino acids: CSARGSGIPNEKLFF. CDR3 DNA sequence: TGCAGTGCTAGAGGGTCGGGCATCCCTAATGAAAAACTGTTTTTT.

The chain has TRBV11-2 and TRBJ2-5; D call uncertain. The CDR3 is 15 amino acids. Germline V gene data show CDR1 as SGHAT and CDR2 as FQNNGV. The V end was cut by 1 base, the J end by 8 bases, with 17 bases between. The CDR3 here is CASSLVVEGIGTQYF. For the CDR3, the DNA is TGTGCCAGCAGCTTAGTTGTAGAAGGGATAGGAACCCAGTACTTC.

This clonotype was detected a few times. The chain couples TRBV6-1 to TRBJ2-1; D is unclear. Trimming removed 4 bases at V and 6 bases at J, with 4 bases between. There are 11 residues in the CDR3. The germline V gene has CDR1 MNHNS and CDR2 SASEGT. The CDR3 nucleotides are TGTGCCAGCAGTGGGTCCAATGAGCAGTTCTTC. Translation: CASSGSNEQFF.

This clonotype has more than one count but fewer than ten. The chain carries TRBV27 and TRBJ1-6; no reliable D call. Germline-derived CDR1 and CDR2 are MNHEY and SMNVEV (reference sequence). The CDR3 covers 14 residues. Deletions cut 3 bases from V and 5 bases from J, with 8 bases between. CDR3 in amino acids: CASSLDGHNSPLHF. CDR3 nucleotide sequence: TGTGCCAGCAGTTTGGACGGACATAATTCACCCCTCCACTTT.

The chain links TRBV5-1 to TRBJ1-1; 8 bases align to TRBD1. J was trimmed by 2 bases and V by 4 bases; bases with no gene match: 7. Germline values: CDR1 SGHRS, CDR2 YFSETQ. The CDR3 length is 15 residues. CDR3 in DNA: TGCGCCAGCAGCAACCAGGGGACAGGCAACACTGAAGCTTTCTTT. Its protein product is CASSNQGTGNTEAFF.